This is a list of T cell receptor beta chains from one sample in a study of T cell responses to AZD1222 COVID-19 vaccine. This table comes from immunoSEQ multiplex PCR, and its TCRdb copy is limited to in-frame clones, with some not included. The profile shows some 150,000 clones, approximately 94% of them singletons. The source was peripheral blood, collected on day 0 of AZD1222 vaccination. These receptors were collected from an adult in good health. Both conserved end residues are part of each CDR3. A D gene is named only where the DNA matches it firmly. Rows may omit the clone size; those that give it use once, few, many or a size class.

abundance | d_gene | j_gene | v_gene | CDR3aa | CDR3nt
. | . | TRBJ1-4 | TRBV29-1 | CSVEGGATDATNEKLFF | TGCAGCGTTGAGGGAGGGGCCACCGATGCAACTAATGAAAAACTGTTTTTT
. | . | TRBJ2-3 | TRBV18 | CASSPILVVTDTQYF | TGTGCCAGCTCACCAATTTTGGTAGTCACAGATACGCAGTATTTT
few | . | TRBJ1-2 | TRBV3-1/TRBV3-2 | CASSHPKWGYGYTF | TGTGCCAGCAGCCATCCAAAGTGGGGCTATGGCTACACCTTC
. | TRBD1 | TRBJ1-4 | TRBV19 | CASSWTGGNEKLFF | TGTGCCAGTAGCTGGACAGGGGGTAATGAAAAACTGTTTTTT
. | . | TRBJ1-1 | TRBV19 | CASSISERGGTEAFF | TGTGCCAGTAGTATATCGGAGAGGGGGGGGACTGAAGCTTTCTTT
. | . | TRBJ2-7 | TRBV6-5 | CASGIRGVAYEQYF | TGTGCCAGTGGAATCAGAGGGGTTGCCTACGAGCAGTACTTC
once | . | TRBJ2-7 | TRBV7-9 | CASSFGDEWEQYF | TGTGCCAGCAGCTTTGGGGATGAGTGGGAGCAGTACTTC
. | TRBD2 | TRBJ2-2 | TRBV5-1 | CASSRRVAGGPTGELFF | TGCGCCAGCAGTCGAAGAGTAGCGGGGGGTCCCACCGGGGAGCTGTTTTTT
once | . | TRBJ1-2 | TRBV2 | CASQGPGGGYTF | TGTGCCAGCCAGGGGCCCGGAGGTGGCTACACCTTC
. | . | TRBJ1-6 | TRBV25-1 | CASTTDSYNSPLHF | TGTGCCAGCACCACGGACAGTTATAATTCACCCCTCCACTTT